The source of this TCR beta chain is a study of T-cell memory formation after mild COVID-19. TCRdb processed the 5' RACE reads anew with MiXCR; each CDR3 protein has one entry. The sample contains just over 300,000 distinct CDR3 sequences, less than 20% of which appear only once. The CDR3 loop spans 14 amino acids. Trimming cost V 4 bases and J 1 base, with 11 bases left between them. Germline CDR1 and CDR2: SGHRS and YFSETQ. The sequence came from a man between 18 and 29 years old who had mild COVID-19 (a few samples of this study predate the infection). Cell type and time point are not known. The chain recombines TRBV5-1 with TRBJ1-1; D is undetermined. Sequenced material: PBMCs or a T cell subset sorted from them (not recorded which). The CDR3 coding sequence is TGCGCCAGCAGCCCTGCCCCCGCGAACACTGAAGCTTTCTTT. Encoded protein: CASSPAPANTEAFF.